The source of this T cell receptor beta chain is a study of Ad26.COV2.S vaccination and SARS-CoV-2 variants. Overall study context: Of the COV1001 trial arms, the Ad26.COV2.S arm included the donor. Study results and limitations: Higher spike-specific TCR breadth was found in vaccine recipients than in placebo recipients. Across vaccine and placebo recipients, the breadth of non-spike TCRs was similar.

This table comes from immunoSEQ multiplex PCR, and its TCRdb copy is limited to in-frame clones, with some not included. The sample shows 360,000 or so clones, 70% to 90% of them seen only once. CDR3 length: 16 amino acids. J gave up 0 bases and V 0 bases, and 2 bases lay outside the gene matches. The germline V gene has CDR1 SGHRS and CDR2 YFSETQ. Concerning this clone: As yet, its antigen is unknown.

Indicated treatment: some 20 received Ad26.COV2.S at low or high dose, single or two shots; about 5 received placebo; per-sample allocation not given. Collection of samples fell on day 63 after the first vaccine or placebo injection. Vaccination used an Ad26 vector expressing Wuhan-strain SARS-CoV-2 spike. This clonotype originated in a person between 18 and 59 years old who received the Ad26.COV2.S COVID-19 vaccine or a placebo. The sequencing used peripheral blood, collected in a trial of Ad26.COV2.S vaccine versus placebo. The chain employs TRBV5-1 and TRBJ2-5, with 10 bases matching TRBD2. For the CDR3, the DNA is TGCGCCAGCAGCTTGGGGACTAGCGGTTACCAAGAGACCCAGTACTTC. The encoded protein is CASSLGTSGYQETQYF.